The clone carrying this T cell receptor (beta chain) was detected many times. The data stem from a study of T-cell reconstitution after alpha-beta-depleted transplantation in children. Germline CDR1 ENHRY, CDR2 SYGVKD. This CDR3 contains 13 residues. V was cut by 2 bases and J by 8 bases, with 10 bases left in between. A library of TCRbeta sequences, prepared with unique molecular identifiers, was generated. TCRdb re-derived calls from the PCR reads in MiXCR, one entry per CDR3 protein. The data hold hundreds of thousands of distinct CDR3 sequences, with approximately 16% observed a single time. The sequences come from PBMCs from the stem cell graft donor, collected from the stem cell graft. This TCR was recovered from a human donor who donated a stem cell graft to a child with acute lymphoblastic leukemia. V and J are TRBV10-3 and TRBJ2-1; D unclear. This chain's CDR3 is CAISEGQGHEQFF. In DNA form, the CDR3 reads TGTGCCATCAGTGAGGGGCAAGGCCATGAGCAGTTCTTC.